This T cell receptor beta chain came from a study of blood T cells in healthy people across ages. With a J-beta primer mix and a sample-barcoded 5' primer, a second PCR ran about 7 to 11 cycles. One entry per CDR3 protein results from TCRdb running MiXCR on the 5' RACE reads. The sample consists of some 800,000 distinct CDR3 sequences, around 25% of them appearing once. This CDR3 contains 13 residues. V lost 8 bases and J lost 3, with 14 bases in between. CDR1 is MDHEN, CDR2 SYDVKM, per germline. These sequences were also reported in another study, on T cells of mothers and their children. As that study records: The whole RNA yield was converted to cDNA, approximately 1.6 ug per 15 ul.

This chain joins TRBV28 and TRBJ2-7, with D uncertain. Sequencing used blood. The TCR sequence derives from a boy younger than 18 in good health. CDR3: CASWAAGYYEQYF. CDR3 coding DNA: TGTGCCAGCTGGGCAGCCGGTTACTACGAGCAGTACTTC.